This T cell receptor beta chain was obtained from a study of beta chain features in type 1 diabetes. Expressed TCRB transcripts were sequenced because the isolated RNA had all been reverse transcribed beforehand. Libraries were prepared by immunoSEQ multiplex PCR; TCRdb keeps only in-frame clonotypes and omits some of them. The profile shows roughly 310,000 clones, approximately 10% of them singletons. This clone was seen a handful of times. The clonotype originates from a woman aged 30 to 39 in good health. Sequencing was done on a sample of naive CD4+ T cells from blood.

CDR3 residues: CASSLLPGHRGETQYF. The CDR3, as DNA: TGTGCCAGCAGTTTACTTCCGGGGCACAGGGGAGAGACCCAGTACTTC. The chain has TRBV28 and TRBJ2-5, with 7 positions matching TRBD1. Germline V gene sequence: CDR1 MDHEN, CDR2 SYDVKM. The CDR3 spans 16 residues. The ends lost 2 bases at V and 4 bases at J; junction bases unmatched: 10.